The 10 T cell receptor beta chains below all came from one sample that was sequenced in a study of regulatory T cells in long-lasting Graves disease. In building TCR beta libraries, iRepertoire HTBI primers were used together with Arm-PCR of CDR3 regions. Via MiXCR, TCRdb re-called the multiplex PCR reads, giving one row per CDR3 protein. The repertoire holds over 350,000 distinct CDR3 sequences, with 20% as singletons. Specified time point: persistent/refractory GD, antithyroid drugs over 5 years with positive TRAb. Following extraction of RNA from PBMCs, that RNA was used to make the TCR library. Sequences were derived from peripheral blood mononuclear cells (PBMCs), sampled when the disease was refractory, from a patient treated with antithyroid drugs. Source of these receptors: a female donor with Graves disease.

This clonotype showed up just a few times. J is TRBJ1-5 and V is TRBV2, with D possibly matching TRBD1 (5 bases). V was clipped by 2 bases and J by 6 bases, with 11 bases between them. In germline, CDR1 is SNHLY, CDR2 FYNNEI. The CDR3 is 14 residues long. The CDR3 coding sequence is TGTGCCAGCAGTGAATGGGGGGAAATTCAGCCCCAGCATTTT. Translation: CASSEWGEIQPQHF.

The gene calls are TRBV7-9 and TRBJ2-7; D uncertain. From germline, CDR1 is SEHNR and CDR2 FQNEAQ (reference sequence). The V and J ends lost 5 bases and 3 bases respectively, with 11 bases between them. This CDR3 contains 13 residues. The CDR3 loop is CASSQDTNYEQYF. In DNA, the CDR3 is TGTGCCAGCAGCCAGGATACCAACTACGAGCAGTACTTC.

This clonotype has only a few counts. This CDR3 is CASSLYQGRQETQYF. For the CDR3, the DNA is TGTGCCAGCAGCTTGTACCAGGGAAGGCAGGAGACCCAGTACTTC. V gene TRBV11-2 combines with J gene TRBJ2-5; possibly TRBD1 for D (5 bases). V gave up 3 bases and J gave up 5 bases, with 16 bases separating them. CDR3 length equals 15 residues. The germline V gene has CDR1 SGHAT and CDR2 FQNNGV.

This clonotype was seen a few times. V is TRBV29-1 and J is TRBJ1-1; no definite D call. The V end lost 4 bases, the J end lost 6 bases, and 15 bases lay between the germline ends. The CDR3 spans 13 residues. Per the germline V gene, CDR1 is SQVTM and CDR2 is ANQGSEA. DNA of the CDR3: TGCAGCGTTGTTTTGGGGTCTAACGCTGAAGCTTTCTTT. Amino acids: CSVVLGSNAEAFF. Using reference TRBV29-1 and TRBJ1-1 for the parts outside the CDR3, the full variable domain is SAVISQKPSRDICQRGTSLTIQCQVDSQVTMMFWYRQQPGQSLTLIATANQGSEATYESGFVIDKFPISRPNLTFSTLTVSNMSPEDSSIYLCSVVLGSNAEAFFGQGTRLTVV.

CDR3 amino acids: CASGGGRAGDPGSEQYF. CDR3 coding DNA: TGTGCCAGCGGCGGGGGGAGGGCGGGGGATCCGGGCAGCGAGCAGTACTTC. V usage is TRBV6-2 or TRBV6-3 and J usage is TRBJ2-7, with 8 bases that match TRBD2. Germline CDR1 reads MNHEY; CDR2 reads SVGEGT. Trimming removed 8 bases from V and 6 bases from J; junction bases left unmatched: 21. This CDR3 has 17 residues.

The rearrangement links TRBV7-6 to TRBJ1-1, with 7 nucleotides matching TRBD1. The CDR3 is 16 residues long. The junction had 9 bases not matched to a gene; V was cut back by 5 bases and J by 0 bases. The germline CDR1 and CDR2 sequences are SGHVS and FNYEAQ. The DNA of the CDR3 is TGTGCCAGCAGCCCCCGACGGACAGGCTTGAACACTGAAGCTTTCTTT. It specifies CASSPRRTGLNTEAFF.

This clonotype was recorded at least ten times. The chain combines TRBV7-9 with TRBJ2-7; the match to TRBD1 covers 7 bases. The germline V gene encodes CDR1 SEHNR and CDR2 FQNEAQ (reference sequence). There are 14 residues in the CDR3. V dropped 5 bases and J dropped 9; count of bases not matched to a gene: 13. This chain's CDR3 is CASSVGTASGGQYF. The CDR3 DNA sequence: TGTGCCAGCAGCGTCGGGACAGCGTCAGGTGGGCAGTACTTC.

Note on this clonotype: With a much larger clone just one base away, this may be a read error. The rearrangement uses TRBV13 and TRBJ2-2, with D hard to call. CDR3 size: 13 residues. Trimming left V 2 bases short and J 4 bases short, with 5 bases between. CDR1 and CDR2 from the germline V gene are PRHDT and FYEKMQ (reference sequence). CDR3 region: CASSLRLTGELFF. The CDR3 DNA sequence: TGTGCCAGCAGCTTAAGACTCACCGGGGAGCTGTTTTTT.

The V call is TRBV7-9, the J call TRBJ2-5; D is perhaps TRBD1 (5 bases). Per the germline V gene, CDR1 is SEHNR and CDR2 is FQNEAQ (reference sequence). The CDR3 length is 17 residues. Trimming pared 3 bases from V and 1 base from J, leaving 18 bases between. The CDR3 spells CASSFQLPGRRQETQYF. As DNA, the CDR3 is TGTGCCAGCAGCTTCCAACTTCCAGGGCGACGCCAAGAGACCCAGTACTTC.

This clonotype has at least ten counts. V and J are TRBV28 and TRBJ2-7, with 9 bases aligning to TRBD2. The CDR3 is 15 amino acids. Germline CDR1 and CDR2: MDHEN and SYDVKM. With 6 bases clipped from V and 2 bases from J, the junction kept 8 bases outside the gene matches. CDR3 nucleotide sequence: TGTGCCAGCAGCTCGTTGACTAGCGGAACCTACGAGCAGTACTTC. It is translated as CASSSLTSGTYEQYF.